The 20 T cell receptor beta chains presented below share a single source sample, sequenced in a study of blood T cell repertoires in COVID-19. Profiled with immunoSEQ multiplex PCR; TCRdb holds only in-frame clones, not every one. Of more than 95,000 clones detected, about 91% appear once; the ten largest clones hold roughly 6%. The sequencing input was peripheral blood. All receptors come from a human donor in a cohort sampled during active COVID-19.

This chain joins TRBV21-1 and TRBJ2-5; the D call in the table, TRBD2, was not verified against the DNA. TRBV21-1 is a documented pseudogene. The CDR3 has 15 residues. CDR3: CASSGAGAYRETQYF. CDR3 DNA sequence: TGTGCCAGCAGCGGAGCGGGAGCTTACCGGGAGACCCAGTACTTC.

About this clone itself: The sample contains more than one DNA sequence encoding this CDR3. The J gene is TRBJ1-1, the V gene TRBV30, with D unclear. Germline assignment: CDR1 GTSNPN and CDR2 SVGIG (reference sequence). The CDR3 extends over 12 amino acids. Trimming stripped 3 bases from V and 5 bases from J, with 10 bases between. Here the CDR3 reads CAWSEAGTEAFF. The CDR3 DNA reads TGTGCCTGGAGCGAGGCCGGGACTGAAGCTTTCTTT. The full variable domain, completed using reference TRBV30 and TRBJ1-1, is SQTIHQWPATLVQPVGSPLSLECTVEGTSNPNLYWYRQAAGRGLQLLFYSVGIGQISSEVPQNLSASRPQDRQFILSSKKLLLSDSGFYLCAWSEAGTEAFFGQGTRLTVV.

J is TRBJ1-1 and V is TRBV5-1, with D unresolved. Trimming stripped 0 bases from V and 2 bases from J, with 5 bases between. CDR1 is SGHRS, CDR2 YFSETQ, per germline. The CDR3 is 13 amino acids. CDR3 sequence reads: CASSLVVNTEAFF. CDR3 nucleotide sequence: TGCGCCAGCAGCTTGGTAGTTAACACTGAAGCTTTCTTT.

J is TRBJ1-2 and V is TRBV7-9, with 10 nucleotides matching TRBD1. Germline V gene data show CDR1 as SEHNR and CDR2 as FQNEAQ (reference sequence). The CDR3 runs 14 residues. V lost 8 bases and J lost 4; bases outside the gene matches: 7. In DNA, the CDR3 is TGTGCCAGCGTACCGGGACAGGGGAGCTATGGCTACACCTTC. Its translation: CASVPGQGSYGYTF.

This chain uses TRBV30 with TRBJ1-6; 11 bases match TRBD1. CDR1 and CDR2 from the germline V gene are GTSNPN and SVGIG (reference sequence). The CDR3 contains 14 residues. V lost 1 base and J lost 10; bases outside the gene matches: 3. CDR3: CAWSGGQGDSPLHF. The CDR3 DNA is TGTGCCTGGAGTGGGGGACAGGGGGACTCACCCCTCCACTTT.

The J gene is TRBJ2-5, the V gene TRBV30; D may be TRBD2 (5 bases). CDR1 GTSNPN and CDR2 SVGIG come from the germline V gene (reference sequence). Trimming pared 3 bases from V and 7 bases from J, leaving 12 bases between. This CDR3 spans 12 amino acids. The CDR3 nucleotides read TGTGCCTGGAGGGCCGACGCGGGGACCCAGTACTTC. It yields the protein CAWRADAGTQYF.

The chain combines TRBV5-4 with TRBJ2-3; D gene unclear. Trimming left V 4 bases short and J 5 bases short, with 8 bases between. The CDR3 loop spans 12 amino acids. The germline V gene has CDR1 SGHNT and CDR2 YYREEE (reference sequence). The CDR3 region has the DNA TGTGCCAGCAGCATGAGTGGAGATACGCAGTATTTT. As protein: CASSMSGDTQYF. Based on the CDR3 plus reference TRBV5-4 and TRBJ2-3, the full variable domain is ETGVTQSPTHLIKTRGQQVTLRCSSQSGHNTVSWYQQALGQGPQFIFQYYREEENGRGNFPPRFSGLQFPNYSSELNVNALELDDSALYLCASSMSGDTQYFGPGTRLTVL.

The chain links TRBV9 to TRBJ2-5; TRBD2 aligns across 9 bases. Germline CDR1 is SGDLS and CDR2 is YYNGEE. V lost 3 bases to trimming and J lost 2 bases; unmatched junction nucleotides: 8. The CDR3 consists of 16 residues. CDR3 loop: CASSAWDSGGQETQYF. CDR3 coding DNA: TGTGCCAGCAGCGCTTGGGATAGCGGGGGACAAGAGACCCAGTACTTC.

The genes are TRBV19 and TRBJ2-7; D is uncertain. CDR1 is LNHDA, CDR2 SQIVND, per germline (reference sequence). The germline V and J ends were trimmed by 3 bases and 4 bases, with 10 bases remaining between them. This CDR3 contains 13 residues. The CDR3 coding sequence is TGTGCCAGTAGTATTAACATTGCATACGAGCAGTACTTC. Protein product: CASSINIAYEQYF.

This rearrangement joins TRBV7-9 to TRBJ1-4; 11 bases agree with TRBD1. The CDR3 is 14 amino acids. The V gene end was trimmed by 5 bases and the J gene end by 8 bases; junction bases not matched to a gene: 4. The V gene's germline CDR1 is SEHNR and CDR2 FQNEAQ (reference sequence). In nucleotides, the CDR3 is TGTGCCAGCAGCCGGGACAGGGGGGGAGAAAAACTGTTTTTT. Its translation is CASSRDRGGEKLFF. Full variable domain (remainder filled in from reference TRBV7-9 and TRBJ1-4): DTGVSQNPRHKITKRGQNVTFRCDPISEHNRLYWYRQTLGQGPEFLTYFQNEAQLEKSRLLSDRFSAERPKGSFSTLEIQRTEQGDSAMYLCASSRDRGGEKLFFGSGTQLSVL.

V and J are TRBV19 and TRBJ2-1; unclear D gene. The V and J ends lost 5 bases and 6 bases respectively, with 8 bases between them. The germline V gene encodes CDR1 LNHDA and CDR2 SQIVND (reference sequence). The CDR3 length is 12 residues. CDR3 loop: CASSLSRNEQFF. The CDR3 coding sequence is TGTGCCAGTAGTCTATCCCGCAATGAGCAGTTCTTC.

The genes are TRBV19 and TRBJ2-7, with a possible D match to TRBD1 (5 bases). The CDR3 spans 15 residues. V was shortened by 3 bases and J by 6 bases, with 18 bases between the two germline ends. Per the germline V gene, CDR1 is LNHDA and CDR2 is SQIVND (reference sequence). The CDR3 protein is CASSMVRTTTGEQYF. CDR3 in DNA: TGTGCCAGTAGTATGGTGAGGACAACCACCGGCGAGCAGTACTTC.

The V call is TRBV5-6, the J call TRBJ1-5, with D unresolved. This CDR3 has 14 amino acids. V was shortened by 0 bases and J by 9 bases, with 13 bases between the two germline ends. CDR1 and CDR2 (germline): SGHDT, YYEEEE. The CDR3 DNA sequence: TGTGCCAGCAGCTTGGCCGGGGTTATAGGGCCCCAGCATTTT. Protein product: CASSLAGVIGPQHF.

The rearrangement links TRBV4-3 to TRBJ2-7; 9 positions agree with TRBD1. The J segment lost 6 bases and the V segment lost 0 bases, leaving 6 bases of the junction unmatched. Germline V gene lookup returns CDR1 LGHNA and CDR2 YSLEER. This CDR3 region has 15 residues. The CDR3 here is CASSQEWTGALEQYF. The CDR3, as DNA: TGCGCCAGCAGCCAAGAGTGGACAGGGGCCCTCGAGCAGTACTTC.

CDR3 DNA sequence: TGTGCCAGCAGTCAGGGGAATGTCGGTGGCTACACCTTC. Residues: CASSQGNVGGYTF. The rearrangement links TRBV12-3 or TRBV12-4 to TRBJ1-2, with a possible D match to TRBD1 (6 bases). The CDR3 runs 13 residues. Trimming stripped 5 bases from V and 7 bases from J, with 14 bases between.

V and J are TRBV2 and TRBJ1-3; D gene ambiguous. CDR3 length equals 16 residues. Looked up from germline, CDR1 is SNHLY and CDR2 is FYNNEI. V was trimmed by 4 bases and J by 0 bases, leaving 13 bases between them. The DNA for the CDR3 is TGTGCCAGCAGTGCGGGTTTTGGAGGCTCTGGAAACACCATATATTTT. Its protein is CASSAGFGGSGNTIYF.

This clone was found once. The rearrangement joins TRBV4-1 to TRBJ1-1, with a tentative D call TRBD1 (6 bases). CDR1 and CDR2 (germline): MGHRA, YSYEKL. The V and J ends lost 1 base and 0 bases respectively, with 18 bases between them. The length of the CDR3 is 18 residues. CDR3 DNA sequence: TGCGCCAGCAGCCAAGGGTGGATTAACAGGGCTATGAACACTGAAGCTTTCTTT. This encodes CASSQGWINRAMNTEAFF.

A single count supports this clone. The chain employs TRBV3-1 (or the pseudogene TRBV3-2) and TRBJ2-3, with TRBD1 identical over 9 bases. Germline lookup yields CDR1 LGHDT and CDR2 YNNKEL (reference sequence). The CDR3 has 14 amino acids. The trim removed 2 bases at V and 8 bases at J, leaving 5 bases unmatched. CDR3 residues: CASSQRGQGSTQYF. CDR3 nucleotides: TGTGCCAGCAGCCAACGAGGACAGGGGAGTACGCAGTATTTT.

The chain has TRBV28 and TRBJ1-1; D is undetermined. The germline V gene encodes CDR1 MDHEN and CDR2 SYDVKM. The germline V and J ends were trimmed by 3 bases and 1 base, with 6 bases remaining between them. The CDR3 loop spans 13 amino acids. This CDR3 is CASSFMANTEAFF. The CDR3 region has the DNA TGTGCCAGCAGTTTCATGGCGAACACTGAAGCTTTCTTT.

The chain recombines TRBV5-1 with TRBJ1-1; TRBD1 might be the D (5 bases). This CDR3 spans 16 amino acids. V shed 7 bases and J shed 1 base, with 20 bases lying between them. The germline V gene has CDR1 SGHRS and CDR2 YFSETQ. CDR3: CASRHGDSRGNTEAFF. As DNA, the CDR3 is TGCGCCAGCCGACACGGGGACTCCCGAGGGAACACTGAAGCTTTCTTT.